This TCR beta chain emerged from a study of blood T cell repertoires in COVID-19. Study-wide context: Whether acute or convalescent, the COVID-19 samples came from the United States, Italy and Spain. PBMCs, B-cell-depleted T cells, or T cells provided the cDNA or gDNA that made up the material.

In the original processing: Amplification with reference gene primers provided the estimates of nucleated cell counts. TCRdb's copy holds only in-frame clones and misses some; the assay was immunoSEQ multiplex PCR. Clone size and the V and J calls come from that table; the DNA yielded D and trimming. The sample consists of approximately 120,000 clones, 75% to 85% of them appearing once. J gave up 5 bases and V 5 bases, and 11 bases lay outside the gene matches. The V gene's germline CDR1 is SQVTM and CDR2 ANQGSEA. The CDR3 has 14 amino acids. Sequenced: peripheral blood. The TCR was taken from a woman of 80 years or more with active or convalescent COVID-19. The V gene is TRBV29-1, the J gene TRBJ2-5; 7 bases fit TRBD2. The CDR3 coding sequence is TGCAGCGTTCCGGACCCTGGGGGGGTGGAGACCCAGTACTTC. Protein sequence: CSVPDPGGVETQYF.